This entry is about one T cell receptor beta chain. This clonotype was detected once. Its binding antigen is unknown. It has no much larger one-base neighbor in the sample; base qualities were not kept. One read alone is weak evidence. Cells with a CD4+CD8-CD45RO-CD45RA+ profile were isolated by FACS and defined as naive CD4+ T cells, and those with a CD8+CD4-CD45RA+CD27bright profile were defined as naive CD8+ T cells. Sorting used antibodies against CD4 (RPA-T4), CD8 (SK1), CD27 (O323), CD45RA (HI100) and CD45RO (UCHL1). The data belong to a study of healthy donors' naive CD4 and CD8 T cells (dated by TCRdb to between 2015 and 2016). General notes on the study: Donors were chosen to span three age groups (20-25, 40-50 and 60-70 years, five to seven each), with mean age about 44 and half female. The donors were HLA-typed by sequencing at HLA-A, -B, -C, -DRB1, -DQB1 and -DPB1, using the SBTexcellerator protocol, an ABI3130xl analyzer and SBTengine software. The peripheral blood mononuclear cells came from fewer than 20 individuals who were healthy and unrelated. For TCR alpha, a new primer set was designed to cover all functional IMGT alpha gene variants, and all other steps followed the beta-chain workflow. To examine how TCR variation is linked to lineage commitment, the study sequenced rearranged TCR alpha and beta chains from naive CD4+ and CD8+ T cells.

CDR1 SQVTM and CDR2 ANQGSEA were looked up in the germline V gene. V trim: 6 bases; J trim: 5 bases; unmatched bases: 10. The CDR3 runs 14 residues from the cysteine to the phenylalanine. Solely the CDR3 DNA is kept, with 42 bases framed from the first base. The instrument was a 454 GS FLX Titanium. A previously published linear amplification protocol was used to construct TCR libraries from around 500 ng of total RNA. The Roche/454 Genome Sequencer with Titanium chemistry was used for sequencing. From the authors' description of their analysis: From roughly five of the healthy donors, a total of fewer than 85,000 rearranged TCR alpha transcripts were sequenced. Duplicate transcripts were removed, and each unique TCR clonotype was defined by its CDR3 junction following IMGT nomenclature. Logistic regression in R 2.13.0 modeled CD4 versus CD8 status as a function of V and J genes, with adjustment for donor effects and Bonferroni correction for multiple testing. The raw public data were reprocessed by TCRdb itself: fastp quality trimming at Q25, MiXCR clonotype calling, in-frame beta chains only. Rows with a matching CDR3 protein are joined into one entry that keeps the most common DNA and genes. The V and J calls here are based on TCRdb, not the publication. The sample table lists about 180,000 distinct CDR3 sequences, 65% to 75% of them with a count of one. The ten most abundant clones make up 2% to 2.5% of the sample.

What the authors observed across the whole study: Possible repertoire bias arising from homeostatic proliferation of naive T cells was not directly addressed. Around 14% of the variance in CD4/CD8 propensity appeared to be explained jointly by V genes, J genes and CDR3 charge, in a largely additive manner. Because the alpha and beta chains were sequenced in bulk, pairing them was not possible, and so effects of the combined chains went unevaluated. Bias between naive CD4+ and CD8+ cells was reportedly observed for most V and J gene segments, consistently across donors and independently of HLA genotype. In both chains, CD4+ lineage was associated with a positively charged CDR3, and CD8+ lineage was associated with a negatively charged CDR3.

This TCR derives from a pool of human donors in good health; the sample pools cells from several healthy donors. The chain was built from TRBV29-1 and TRBJ2-1; 7 of the junction bases match TRBD1. Material: naive CD4+ and CD8+ T cells sorted from blood, pooled from several donors. This specimen's cell subset or site label, per the study, means: FACS-sorted naive CD4+ (CD45RO-CD45RA+) and naive CD8+ (CD45RA+CD27bright) T cells. The CDR3 is CSVGPRGRDNEQFF. The nucleotide sequence is TGCAGCGTCGGACCGAGGGGGCGGGACAATGAGCAGTTCTTC.